A single sample gave rise to the 13 T cell receptor beta chains below, sequenced in a study of T cells in Graves' hyperthyroidism and ophthalmopathy. The source material, RNA transcripts, was used to amplify TCR beta CDR3 regions. The primer set for the first-round RT-PCR of the TCR CDR3 was HTBI. TCRdb used MiXCR to reprocess the multiplex PCR reads, holding one entry per CDR3 protein. The data show some 560,000 distinct CDR3 sequences, 13% to 15% seen once. What was sequenced was blood. The receptors were gathered from a woman in her 40s with Graves' hyperthyroidism.

This clonotype was detected many times. The chain is built from TRBV3-1 and TRBJ1-1; a weak D match, TRBD1 (6 bases). Trimming removed 2 bases from V and 10 bases from J, with 14 bases in between. The germline V gene encodes CDR1 LGHDT and CDR2 YNNKEL (reference sequence). CDR3 length: 13 residues. The CDR3 DNA follows: TGTGCCAGCAGCCAAATTGAAGGACAGCTAGCTTTCTTT. Residues: CASSQIEGQLAFF.

This clonotype was counted between two and nine times. This chain uses TRBV12-3 or TRBV12-4 with TRBJ2-4, with 10 bases identical to TRBD1. The length of the CDR3 is 21 residues. V lost 5 bases to trimming and J lost 0 bases; unmatched junction nucleotides: 19. The CDR3 is CASSPSTGTGATLLAKNIQYF. In DNA, the CDR3 is TGTGCCAGCAGTCCGTCAACCGGGACAGGGGCGACCCTACTAGCCAAAAACATTCAGTACTTC.

In this sample, this clonotype turned up many times. The chain joins TRBV28 to TRBJ2-7, with D uncertain. The CDR3 consists of 13 residues. V was cut by 2 bases and J by 3 bases, with 8 bases left in between. CDR1 is MDHEN and CDR2 is SYDVKM in the germline V gene. DNA of the CDR3: TGTGCCAGCAGTTTAGGGTACAGCTACGAGCAGTACTTC. Protein: CASSLGYSYEQYF.

The rearrangement joins TRBV28 to TRBJ2-5; the match to TRBD1 covers 9 bases. Germline CDR1 reads MDHEN; CDR2 reads SYDVKM. The CDR3 totals 15 residues. V shed 8 bases and J 0 bases; nucleotides not matched to a gene: 7. CDR3 in DNA: TGTGCCAGCGGGGACAGGGTTCTGTACCAAGAGACCCAGTACTTC. The encoded protein is CASGDRVLYQETQYF.

This clonotype was recorded a few times. This chain links TRBV29-1 with TRBJ1-2; TRBD1 matches at 9 bases. This CDR3 is 14 amino acids long. CDR1 and CDR2 from the germline V gene are SQVTM and ANQGSEA. J gave up 5 bases and V 1 base, and 5 bases lay outside the gene matches. The CDR3 nucleotides read TGCAGCGTTGAAGGAACAGGGGGCTTTTATGGCTACACCTTC. This translates into CSVEGTGGFYGYTF.

In this sample, this clonotype turned up many times. The rearrangement links TRBV18 to TRBJ2-3, with D possibly called TRBD1 or TRBD2 (5 bases each). Germline lookup yields CDR1 KGHSH and CDR2 LQKENI. CDR3 length equals 16 residues. Between the trimmed V and J ends, which lost 3 bases and 6 bases, there was a span of 19 bases. The CDR3 region has the DNA TGTGCCAGCTCACCCACCCGGGACCGTGTTTCGGATACGCAGTATTTT. Protein product: CASSPTRDRVSDTQYF.

The chain is built from TRBV20-1 and TRBJ2-7, with TRBD2 identical over 12 bases. The CDR3 spans 16 residues. Germline V lookup: CDR1 DFQATT, CDR2 SNEGSKA (reference sequence). V lost 0 bases, J lost 9 bases, and 12 bases stayed unmatched. CDR3 nucleotides: TGCAGTGCTAGAGATGGAACTAGCGGGAGGAACCACGGGCAGTACTTC. It is translated as CSARDGTSGRNHGQYF.

This chain joins TRBV5-1 and TRBJ2-2, with 7 bases matching TRBD1. V trimming: 5 bases; J trimming: 0 bases; junction bases outside the gene matches: 4. CDR3 length: 15 amino acids. Germline CDR1 and CDR2: SGHRS and YFSETQ. In DNA, the CDR3 is TGCGCCAGCAGAATGGGACAGACGAACACCGGGGAGCTGTTTTTT. This encodes CASRMGQTNTGELFF.

In this sample, this clonotype turned up many times. The chain recombines TRBV12-3 or TRBV12-4 with TRBJ1-3; TRBD1 might be the D (5 bases). This CDR3 has 14 amino acids. V lost 6 bases and J lost 0, with 9 bases in between. The CDR3 sequence is CASRSQGSGNTIYF. The CDR3 DNA follows: TGTGCCAGCAGATCGCAGGGCTCTGGAAACACCATATATTTT.

The chain links TRBV5-1 to TRBJ2-3, with TRBD2 matching over 7 bases. With V trimmed by 3 bases and J by 5 bases, 6 bases remained unmatched. CDR1 and CDR2 (germline): SGHRS, YFSETQ. The CDR3 runs 14 residues. The CDR3 DNA reads as TGCGCCAGCAGCTCCGGGGGGTCCATAGATACGCAGTATTTT. Translating gives CASSSGGSIDTQYF.

This clonotype was recorded many times. The rearrangement uses TRBV20-1 and TRBJ2-1; tentative D call: TRBD2 (5 bases). CDR3 length equals 16 residues. Germline CDR1 reads DFQATT; CDR2 reads SNEGSKA (reference sequence). The V gene lost 0 bases and the J gene lost 1 base, with 13 bases spanning the gap. In nucleotides, the CDR3 is TGCAGTGCTAGAGATGGGAAGGGAGCTTCCTACAATGAGCAGTTCTTC. Residues: CSARDGKGASYNEQFF.

Comments on this clonotype: Given a much more abundant clone one base away, this may be a read error. The rearrangement uses TRBV11-3 and TRBJ1-5; 7 bases line up with TRBD1. J lost 6 bases, V lost 9 bases, and 17 bases had no gene match. Germline CDR1 reads SGHNT; CDR2 reads YENEEA. There are 16 residues in the CDR3. The CDR3 reads CARTQTGKVLGQPQHF. CDR3 nucleotides: TGTGCCAGAACTCAGACAGGGAAGGTTCTTGGTCAGCCCCAGCATTTT.

CDR3 sequence: CSLSQSGRTDTQYF. For the CDR3, the DNA is TGCAGCCTCTCACAAAGCGGGAGAACAGATACGCAGTATTTT. The J gene is TRBJ2-3, the V gene TRBV29-1; TRBD2 aligns across 8 bases. The CDR3 totals 14 residues. Germline trimming cut 8 bases from V and 3 bases from J; bases unmatched to any gene: 10. The V gene's germline CDR1 is SQVTM and CDR2 ANQGSEA.